Shown below are 30 T cell receptor beta chains from a single sample sequenced in a study of high-grade serous ovarian cancer treatment subgroups. Repertoires were generated with immunoSEQ multiplex PCR, while TCRdb's copy carries only in-frame clones and drops some. The sample yields several thousand clones, 60% to 80% seen once. Tumor tissue was taken before any definitive surgery or chemotherapy was given. The sequencing input was tumor tissue. Receptor source: a human donor with high-grade serous ovarian cancer.

This clone was observed once. The chain has TRBV7-9 and TRBJ1-2; D uncertain. From germline, CDR1 is SEHNR and CDR2 FQNEAQ (reference sequence). Deletions cut 5 bases from V and 6 bases from J, with 13 bases between. This CDR3 contains 13 residues. The CDR3 DNA reads TGTGCCAGCAGCCTTCCGGGTGAGGATGGCTACACCTTC. It codes for CASSLPGEDGYTF.

The V gene is TRBV7-2, the J gene TRBJ2-1; the match to TRBD2 covers 10 bases. Trimming at V came to 3 bases and at J to 4 bases, leaving 3 bases not matched to a gene. The CDR3 consists of 15 residues. Germline V gene data show CDR1 as SGHTA and CDR2 as FQGNSA. CDR3 residues: CASSFASGSYNEQFF. DNA of the CDR3: TGTGCCAGCAGCTTTGCTAGCGGGAGTTACAATGAGCAGTTCTTC.

The chain links TRBV5-1 to TRBJ1-2; 7 bases map to TRBD1. The CDR3 has 13 residues. The germline gives CDR1 SGHRS, CDR2 YFSETQ. V gave up 4 bases and J gave up 5 bases; unmatched junction bases: 5. The CDR3 sequence is CASSQGQSYGYTF. CDR3 nucleotides: TGCGCCAGCAGCCAGGGACAGTCATATGGCTACACCTTC.

The chain links TRBV4-3 to TRBJ1-6; tentatively, D is TRBD1 (6 bases). Trimming removed 0 bases from V and 10 bases from J, with 13 bases in between. CDR3 length: 15 residues. The germline gives CDR1 LGHNA, CDR2 YSLEER. CDR3 nucleotide sequence: TGCGCCAGCAGCCAAGACACAGGGACTGAATCACCCCTCCACTTT. Its protein product is CASSQDTGTESPLHF.

The chain links TRBV9 to TRBJ2-3; 9 nucleotides match TRBD2. CDR1 is SGDLS and CDR2 is YYNGEE in the germline V gene. After removal of 4 bases from V and 6 bases from J, the junction contained 6 bases not matched to a gene. This CDR3 spans 14 amino acids. This CDR3 reads CASSSGTSPDTQYF. The CDR3 DNA is TGTGCCAGCAGCTCCGGGACTAGCCCGGATACGCAGTATTTT.

This chain links TRBV2 with TRBJ2-5; no clear D. Trimming stripped 7 bases from V and 4 bases from J, with 13 bases between. The germline V gene has CDR1 SNHLY and CDR2 FYNNEI. There are 13 residues in the CDR3. The CDR3: CASTLQQPETQYF. Here the CDR3 DNA reads TGTGCCAGCACATTACAGCAGCCAGAGACCCAGTACTTC.

This chain connects TRBV2 to TRBJ1-5; no clear D gene. There are 14 residues in the CDR3. Trimming shortened V by 4 bases and J by 3 bases, and 10 bases separated the two germline ends. The germline CDR1 and CDR2 sequences are SNHLY and FYNNEI. The CDR3 is CASSAALFNQPQHF. CDR3 DNA: TGTGCCAGCAGTGCCGCCCTCTTCAATCAGCCCCAGCATTTT.

This clone occurred a few times. The chain uses TRBV7-8 and TRBJ2-7, with TRBD1 matching over 8 bases. Losses at the gene ends were 4 bases for V and 9 bases for J; bases not matched to a gene: 11. This CDR3 is 14 amino acids long. The germline gives CDR1 SGHVS, CDR2 FQNEAQ. This CDR3 is CASSSDRGSSRQYF. The CDR3 DNA is TGTGCCAGCAGCTCTGACAGGGGCTCGAGTCGGCAGTACTTC.

The chain has TRBV6-1 and TRBJ1-6; no firm D call. The CDR3 is 16 residues long. The germline gives CDR1 MNHNS, CDR2 SASEGT. Trimming took off 4 bases at V and 0 bases at J, with 10 bases between the two ends. The DNA for the CDR3 is TGTGCCAGCAGTGGGACGGCGCCCTCCTATAATTCACCCCTCCACTTT. Translation gives CASSGTAPSYNSPLHF.

This clone was found a few times. V is TRBV5-1 and J is TRBJ2-5; 7 nucleotides agree with TRBD1. This CDR3 has 16 residues. Per germline, CDR1 SGHRS and CDR2 YFSETQ. The V and J ends lost 0 bases and 3 bases, in that order; junction bases with no gene match: 8. The CDR3 coding sequence is TGCGCCAGCAGCTTGGTGGGGACCGACAGGGAAGAGACCCAGTACTTC. Translation: CASSLVGTDREETQYF.

This sequence joins TRBV13 and TRBJ2-3, with 11 bases aligning to TRBD2. The CDR3 loop spans 14 amino acids. The junction had 4 bases not matched to a gene; V was cut back by 4 bases and J by 7 bases. Germline V gene lookup returns CDR1 PRHDT and CDR2 FYEKMQ (reference sequence). CDR3 sequence (DNA): TGTGCCAGCAGCTCCTCTAGCGGGGGGAATACGCAGTATTTT. This encodes CASSSSSGGNTQYF.

This clone was seen a single time. The CDR3 sequence is CASSLDFEQFF. In nucleotides, the CDR3 is TGCGCCAGCAGCTTGGATTTTGAGCAGTTCTTC. The chain couples TRBV5-1 to TRBJ2-1; D gene uncertain. V was cut by 0 bases and J by 9 bases, with 4 bases left in between. The CDR3 is made up of 11 amino acids. Germline loops: CDR1 SGHRS, CDR2 YFSETQ.

The chain combines TRBV2 with TRBJ1-1; D is possibly TRBD1 (6 bases). The V end was cut by 7 bases, the J end by 1 base, with 10 bases between. The length of the CDR3 is 13 residues. Germline V gene sequence: CDR1 SNHLY, CDR2 FYNNEI. CDR3 protein: CASMTGSNTEAFF. The CDR3 nucleotides read TGTGCCAGCATGACAGGATCGAACACTGAAGCTTTCTTT.

As concerns this clone: The same CDR3 arises from other DNA sequences in this sample as well. The chain couples TRBV2 to TRBJ2-5; no definite D call. The CDR3 is 15 residues long. The V gene lost 3 bases and the J gene lost 4 bases, with 15 bases spanning the gap. Looked up from germline, CDR1 is SNHLY and CDR2 is FYNNEI. In DNA, the CDR3 is TGTGCCAGCAGTGAGGTTCGCCTCTTAGGAGAGACCCAGTACTTC. This encodes CASSEVRLLGETQYF.

This chain connects TRBV2 to TRBJ2-5; D may be TRBD1 or TRBD2 (7 bases each). Trimming pared 7 bases from V and 5 bases from J, leaving 17 bases between. Germline values: CDR1 SNHLY, CDR2 FYNNEI. The CDR3 is 14 amino acids. The CDR3 nucleotides are TGTGCCAGCACCCAGGGGGGAGGGCTTGAGACCCAGTACTTC. Protein product: CASTQGGGLETQYF.

The DNA for the CDR3 is TGTGCCTGGAGTGTAGGGGGCTCTGGAAACACCATATATTTT. Its translation: CAWSVGGSGNTIYF. V gene TRBV30 combines with J gene TRBJ1-3, with D tentatively TRBD1 (6 bases). Trimming pared 0 bases from V and 0 bases from J, leaving 6 bases between. The CDR3 is 14 amino acids. Germline assignment: CDR1 GTSNPN and CDR2 SVGIG (reference sequence).

The chain recombines TRBV29-1 with TRBJ2-3, with TRBD1 identical over 7 bases. V was clipped by 2 bases and J by 6 bases; unmatched bases: 5. Germline-derived CDR1 and CDR2 are SQVTM and ANQGSEA. CDR3 length: 13 residues. The CDR3 DNA reads as TGCAGCGTTGAATTCAACAGGGGTGATACGCAGTATTTT. Translation gives CSVEFNRGDTQYF.

This rearrangement joins TRBV20-1 to TRBJ2-5, with unresolved D. V was shortened by 5 bases and J by 5 bases, with 9 bases between the two germline ends. The CDR3 is 11 amino acids. Germline V gives CDR1 DFQATT, CDR2 SNEGSKA (reference sequence). The CDR3 DNA reads TGCAGTGCTGATAAGGCGGAGACCCAGTACTTC. Residues: CSADKAETQYF.

This clone is a singleton in its sample. CDR3 loop: CASSLGGSGGSETQYF. CDR3 nucleotide sequence: TGTGCCAGCAGCTTAGGGGGTAGCGGGGGGTCTGAGACCCAGTACTTC. The V gene is TRBV7-9, the J gene TRBJ2-5; 10 bases match TRBD2. The CDR3 has 16 amino acids. CDR1 is SEHNR, CDR2 FQNEAQ, per germline (reference sequence). The V segment lost 1 base and the J segment 5 bases; nucleotides outside the gene matches: 7. Filled out from reference TRBV7-9 and TRBJ2-5, the complete variable domain reads DTGVSQNPRHKITKRGQNVTFRCDPISEHNRLYWYRQTLGQGPEFLTYFQNEAQLEKSRLLSDRFSAERPKGSFSTLEIQRTEQGDSAMYLCASSLGGSGGSETQYFGPGTRLLVL.

This rearrangement joins TRBV27 to TRBJ2-5; D is perhaps TRBD1 (7 bases). Germline V CDR1 and CDR2: MNHEY, SMNVEV (reference sequence). The CDR3 covers 15 residues. Trimming left V 0 bases short and J 4 bases short, with 12 bases between. The CDR3 spells CASSLSQGGRETQYF. CDR3 bases: TGTGCCAGCAGTTTATCCCAGGGGGGAAGAGAGACCCAGTACTTC.

The chain uses TRBV11-2 and TRBJ1-2; D is undetermined. The ends were cut back, 5 bases at V and 8 bases at J, with 18 bases in the middle. CDR1 is SGHAT, CDR2 FQNNGV, per germline. This CDR3 has 14 amino acids. CDR3 in amino acids: CASSMLSDPRGYTF. The CDR3 DNA reads TGTGCCAGCAGCATGCTATCGGACCCGAGAGGCTACACCTTC.

V is TRBV4-1 and J is TRBJ1-1; possible D gene TRBD1, 6 bases. Trimming took 4 bases from V and 4 from J, leaving 13 bases between them. Germline V gene lookup returns CDR1 MGHRA and CDR2 YSYEKL. There are 14 residues in the CDR3. The CDR3 region has the DNA TGCGCCAGCAGCCCCCAGGGGAGGATCACTGAAGCTTTCTTT. This sequence encodes CASSPQGRITEAFF.

The V call is TRBV6-5, the J call TRBJ2-7; D uncertain. This CDR3 is 15 amino acids long. CDR1 MNHEY and CDR2 SVGAGI come from the germline V gene. The V end lost 2 bases, the J end lost 0 bases, and 11 bases lay between the germline ends. CDR3 protein: CASSYRYDFSYEQYF. As DNA, the CDR3 is TGTGCCAGCAGTTACCGCTACGATTTCTCCTACGAGCAGTACTTC.

The chain carries TRBV18 and TRBJ2-1, with a tentative D call TRBD1 (5 bases). Trimming stripped 2 bases from V and 9 bases from J, with 17 bases between. CDR1 is KGHSH and CDR2 is LQKENI in the germline V gene. The length of the CDR3 is 15 residues. CDR3 bases: TGTGCCAGCTCACCAATTACAGGAGTTATGGCTGAGCAGTTCTTC. This codes for CASSPITGVMAEQFF.

V gene TRBV7-9 combines with J gene TRBJ1-2, with 8 bases that match TRBD1. The germline V gene encodes CDR1 SEHNR and CDR2 FQNEAQ (reference sequence). The V gene end was trimmed by 5 bases and the J gene end by 7 bases; junction bases not matched to a gene: 9. The CDR3 has 14 residues. The CDR3 sequence: CASSTGQDFAGYTF. CDR3 nucleotides: TGTGCCAGCAGCACGGGACAGGATTTTGCTGGCTACACCTTC.

The V call is TRBV11-2, the J call TRBJ1-5; 8 bases agree with TRBD1. After removal of 5 bases from V and 1 base from J, the junction contained 10 bases not matched to a gene. Germline CDR1 and CDR2: SGHAT and FQNNGV. The CDR3 covers 17 residues. CDR3 coding DNA: TGTGCCAGCAGCCCTTACACAGGGGGAGGAAGCAATCAGCCCCAGCATTTT. Translation gives CASSPYTGGGSNQPQHF.

J is TRBJ1-3 and V is TRBV29-1; TRBD1 agrees at 11 bases. The CDR3 loop spans 15 amino acids. Germline-derived CDR1 and CDR2 are SQVTM and ANQGSEA. CDR3 DNA: TGCAGGGGTACCCCGGGACAGGGGGGGGGAAACACCATATATTTT. Protein sequence: CRGTPGQGGGNTIYF. Full variable domain (outside the CDR3, taken from reference TRBV29-1 and TRBJ1-3): SAVISQKPSRDICQRGTSLTIQCQVDSQVTMMFWYRQQPGQSLTLIATANQGSEATYESGFVIDKFPISRPNLTFSTLTVSNMSPEDSSIYLCRGTPGQGGGNTIYFGEGSWLTVV.

The sample holds one count of this clone. The genes are TRBV7-9 and TRBJ2-1; tentatively, D is TRBD1 (6 bases). Trimming stripped 6 bases from V and 7 bases from J, with 13 bases between. Per germline, CDR1 SEHNR and CDR2 FQNEAQ (reference sequence). The length of the CDR3 is 13 residues. The CDR3: CASSSPGVNEQFF. As DNA, the CDR3 is TGTGCCAGCAGTTCCCCAGGGGTGAATGAGCAGTTCTTC.

The V gene is TRBV6-5, the J gene TRBJ2-6; weak D call: TRBD2 (5 bases). V was shortened by 6 bases and J by 2 bases, with 8 bases between the two germline ends. The CDR3 covers 14 residues. CDR1 and CDR2 (germline): MNHEY, SVGAGI. The CDR3 loop reads CASSGVAGANVLTF. CDR3 coding DNA: TGTGCCAGCAGCGGGGTGGCTGGGGCCAACGTCCTGACTTTC.

The chain combines TRBV7-9 with TRBJ2-4; 9 bases are a match to TRBD1. Trimming took 0 bases from V and 11 from J; bases not matched to a gene: 8. The CDR3 totals 15 residues. Per germline, CDR1 SEHNR and CDR2 FQNEAQ (reference sequence). Here the CDR3 reads CASSLARLDRGLQYF. The CDR3 DNA reads TGTGCCAGCAGCTTAGCGAGGTTGGACAGGGGTCTTCAGTACTTC. The whole variable domain, filled in from reference TRBV7-9 and TRBJ2-4, reads DTGVSQNPRHKITKRGQNVTFRCDPISEHNRLYWYRQTLGQGPEFLTYFQNEAQLEKSRLLSDRFSAERPKGSFSTLEIQRTEQGDSAMYLCASSLARLDRGLQYFGAGTRLSVL.